Below, 5 T cell receptor beta chains from the same sample are listed, as sequenced in a study of cytotoxic CD8 clonotypes in ibrutinib-treated CLL. Produced via immunoSEQ multiplex PCR; TCRdb's table is partial and in-frame only. The sample has 150,000 to 250,000 clones, roughly 72% seen once. The sequencing here drew on PBMCs, taken after 24 months of ibrutinib treatment. The receptors were sampled from a human donor with chronic lymphocytic leukemia.

CDR3 amino acids: CASSLWAGQDQYEQYF. The CDR3, as DNA: TGTGCCAGCAGCTTATGGGCCGGGCAGGATCAATACGAGCAGTACTTC. The V call is TRBV7-9, the J call TRBJ2-7; D uncertain. V was trimmed by 2 bases and J by 4 bases, leaving 18 bases between them. The CDR3 is made up of 16 amino acids. Germline V gives CDR1 SEHNR, CDR2 FQNEAQ (reference sequence). Using reference TRBV7-9 and TRBJ2-7 for the parts outside the CDR3, the full variable domain is DTGVSQNPRHKITKRGQNVTFRCDPISEHNRLYWYRQTLGQGPEFLTYFQNEAQLEKSRLLSDRFSAERPKGSFSTLEIQRTEQGDSAMYLCASSLWAGQDQYEQYFGPGTRLTVT.

The CDR3 DNA follows: TGTGCCAGCAGCTTGACAGTGGACACCATATATTTT. It specifies CASSLTVDTIYF. The V call is TRBV11-2, the J call TRBJ1-3; D may be TRBD1 (5 bases). The CDR3 spans 12 residues. CDR1 and CDR2 from the germline V gene are SGHAT and FQNNGV. Trimming removed 3 bases at V and 8 bases at J, with 8 bases between. Combining the CDR3 with reference TRBV11-2 and TRBJ1-3 gives the whole variable domain EAGVAQSPRYKIIEKRQSVAFWCNPISGHATLYWYQQILGQGPKLLIQFQNNGVVDDSQLPKDRFSAERLKGVDSTLKIQPAKLEDSAVYLCASSLTVDTIYFGEGSWLTVV.

The V call is TRBV6-5, the J call TRBJ1-3; D is undetermined. The CDR3 is 12 amino acids. Trimming took 2 bases from V and 3 from J, leaving 2 bases between them. The germline V gene encodes CDR1 MNHEY and CDR2 SVGAGI. CDR3 in amino acids: CASSYGGNTIYF. The CDR3 region has the DNA TGTGCCAGCAGTTACGGTGGAAACACCATATATTTT.

This clone was picked up one time. This chain links TRBV18 with TRBJ1-1; possible D gene TRBD1, 5 bases. The CDR3 totals 13 residues. Germline V gene sequence: CDR1 KGHSH, CDR2 LQKENI. Trimming removed 4 bases at V and 3 bases at J, with 9 bases between. CDR3 in DNA: TGTGCCAGCTCACGAGACAGTTACACTGAAGCTTTCTTT. Translated, it gives CASSRDSYTEAFF.

This clone was detected only once. The chain combines TRBV2 with TRBJ2-5, with 10 bases matching TRBD1. This CDR3 spans 16 amino acids. CDR1 and CDR2 from the germline V gene are SNHLY and FYNNEI. The junction had 12 bases not matched to a gene; V was cut back by 7 bases and J by 4 bases. The CDR3 protein is CASNRQGASLGETQYF. The CDR3 DNA reads as TGTGCCAGCAACCGACAGGGGGCATCTTTAGGAGAGACCCAGTACTTC.